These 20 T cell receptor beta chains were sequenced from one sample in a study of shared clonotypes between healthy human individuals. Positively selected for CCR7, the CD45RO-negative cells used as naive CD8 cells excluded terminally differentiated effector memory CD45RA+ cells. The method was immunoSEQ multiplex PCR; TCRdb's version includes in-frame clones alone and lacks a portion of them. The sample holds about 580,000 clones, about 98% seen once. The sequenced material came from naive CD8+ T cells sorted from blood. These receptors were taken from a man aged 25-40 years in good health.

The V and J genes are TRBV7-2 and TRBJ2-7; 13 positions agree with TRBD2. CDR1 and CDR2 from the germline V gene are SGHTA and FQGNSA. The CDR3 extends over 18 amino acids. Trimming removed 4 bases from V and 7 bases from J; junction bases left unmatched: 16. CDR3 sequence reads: CASSSGLAGVSFPVEQYF. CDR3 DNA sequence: TGTGCCAGCAGCTCAGGACTAGCGGGAGTTTCCTTTCCGGTTGAGCAGTACTTC.

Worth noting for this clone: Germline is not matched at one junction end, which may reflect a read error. CDR3 amino acids: CASSLELDSYEQYF. The CDR3 nucleotides are TGTGCTAGCAGCTTAGAACTCGACAGCTACGAGCAGTACTTC. The rearrangement joins TRBV7-7 to TRBJ2-7, with a weak D call TRBD1 (5 bases). The CDR3 totals 14 residues. Germline V gives CDR1 SSHAT, CDR2 FNYEAQ (reference sequence).

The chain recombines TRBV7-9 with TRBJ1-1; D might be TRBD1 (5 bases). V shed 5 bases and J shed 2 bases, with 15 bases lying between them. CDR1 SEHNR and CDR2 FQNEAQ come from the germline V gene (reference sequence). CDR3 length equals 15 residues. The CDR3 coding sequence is TGTGCCAGCAGCCTTAGGACACCCGATAACACTGAAGCTTTCTTT. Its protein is CASSLRTPDNTEAFF.

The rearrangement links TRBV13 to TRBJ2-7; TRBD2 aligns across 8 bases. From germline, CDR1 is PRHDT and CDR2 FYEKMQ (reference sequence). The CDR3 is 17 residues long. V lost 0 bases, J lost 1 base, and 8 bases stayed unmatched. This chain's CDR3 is CASSLGGGIAGSYEQYF. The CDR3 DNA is TGTGCCAGCAGCTTAGGCGGAGGGATAGCGGGATCCTACGAGCAGTACTTC.

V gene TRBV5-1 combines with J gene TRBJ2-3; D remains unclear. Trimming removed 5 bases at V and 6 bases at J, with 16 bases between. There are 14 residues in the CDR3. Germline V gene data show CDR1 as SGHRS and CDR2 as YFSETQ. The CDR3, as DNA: TGCGCCAGCAGTCCCAGGTGGGTCCCGGATACGCAGTATTTT. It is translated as CASSPRWVPDTQYF.

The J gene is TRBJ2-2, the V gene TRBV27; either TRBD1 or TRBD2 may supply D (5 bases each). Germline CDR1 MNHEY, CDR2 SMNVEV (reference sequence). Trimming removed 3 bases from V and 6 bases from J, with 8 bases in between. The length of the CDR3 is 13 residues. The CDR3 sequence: CASSFGGSGELFF. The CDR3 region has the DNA TGTGCCAGCAGTTTTGGGGGATCCGGGGAGCTGTTTTTT.

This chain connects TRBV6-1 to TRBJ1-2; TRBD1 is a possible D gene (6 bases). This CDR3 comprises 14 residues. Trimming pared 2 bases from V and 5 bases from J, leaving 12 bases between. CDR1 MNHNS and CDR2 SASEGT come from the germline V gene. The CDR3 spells CASSEPGAVYGYTF. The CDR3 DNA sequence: TGTGCCAGCAGTGAACCGGGGGCGGTTTATGGCTACACCTTC.

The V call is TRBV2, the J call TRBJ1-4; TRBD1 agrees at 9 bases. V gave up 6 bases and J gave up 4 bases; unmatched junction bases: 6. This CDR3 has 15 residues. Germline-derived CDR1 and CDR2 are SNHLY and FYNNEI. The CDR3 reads CASRERDRVNEKLFF. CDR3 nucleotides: TGTGCCAGCAGGGAAAGGGACAGGGTTAATGAAAAACTGTTTTTT.

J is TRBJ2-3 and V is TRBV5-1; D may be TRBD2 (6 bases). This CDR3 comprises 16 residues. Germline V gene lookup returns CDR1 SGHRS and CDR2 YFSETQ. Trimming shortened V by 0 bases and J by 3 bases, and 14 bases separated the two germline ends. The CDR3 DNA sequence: TGCGCCAGCAGCTTGGGGACCTGGGGGGAAACAGATACGCAGTATTTT. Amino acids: CASSLGTWGETDTQYF. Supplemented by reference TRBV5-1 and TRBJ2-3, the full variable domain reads KAGVTQTPRYLIKTRGQQVTLSCSPISGHRSVSWYQQTPGQGLQFLFEYFSETQRNKGNFPGRFSGRQFSNSRSEMNVSTLELGDSALYLCASSLGTWGETDTQYFGPGTRLTVL.

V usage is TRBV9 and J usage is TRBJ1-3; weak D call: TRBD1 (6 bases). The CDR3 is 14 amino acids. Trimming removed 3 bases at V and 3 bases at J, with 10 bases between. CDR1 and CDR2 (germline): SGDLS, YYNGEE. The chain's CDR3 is CASSETGSGNTIYF. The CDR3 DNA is TGTGCCAGCAGCGAAACAGGGAGTGGAAACACCATATATTTT.

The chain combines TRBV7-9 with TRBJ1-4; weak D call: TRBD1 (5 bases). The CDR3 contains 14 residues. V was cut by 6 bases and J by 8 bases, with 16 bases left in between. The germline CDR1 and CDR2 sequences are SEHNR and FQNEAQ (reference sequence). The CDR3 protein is CASSQTGEGEKLFF. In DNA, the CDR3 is TGTGCCAGCAGTCAGACGGGGGAAGGCGAAAAACTGTTTTTT.

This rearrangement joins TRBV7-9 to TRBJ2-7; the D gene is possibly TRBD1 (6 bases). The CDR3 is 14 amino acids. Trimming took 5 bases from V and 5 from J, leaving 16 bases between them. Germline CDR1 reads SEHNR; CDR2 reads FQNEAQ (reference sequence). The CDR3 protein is CASSQGLGEDEQYF. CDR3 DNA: TGTGCCAGCAGCCAGGGGCTGGGCGAAGACGAGCAGTACTTC. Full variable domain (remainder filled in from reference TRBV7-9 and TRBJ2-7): DTGVSQNPRHKITKRGQNVTFRCDPISEHNRLYWYRQTLGQGPEFLTYFQNEAQLEKSRLLSDRFSAERPKGSFSTLEIQRTEQGDSAMYLCASSQGLGEDEQYFGPGTRLTVT.

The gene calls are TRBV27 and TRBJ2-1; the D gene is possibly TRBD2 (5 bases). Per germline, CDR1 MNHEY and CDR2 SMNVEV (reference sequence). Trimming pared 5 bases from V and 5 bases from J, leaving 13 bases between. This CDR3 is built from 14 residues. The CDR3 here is CASSLTSLNNEQFF. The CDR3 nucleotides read TGTGCCAGCAGTCTTACTAGTCTTAACAATGAGCAGTTCTTC.

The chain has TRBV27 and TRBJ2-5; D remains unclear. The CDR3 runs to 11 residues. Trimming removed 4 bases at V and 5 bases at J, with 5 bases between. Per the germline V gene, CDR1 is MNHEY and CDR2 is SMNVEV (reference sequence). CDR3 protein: CASSSDETQYF. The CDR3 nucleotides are TGTGCCAGCAGTTCAGACGAGACCCAGTACTTC.

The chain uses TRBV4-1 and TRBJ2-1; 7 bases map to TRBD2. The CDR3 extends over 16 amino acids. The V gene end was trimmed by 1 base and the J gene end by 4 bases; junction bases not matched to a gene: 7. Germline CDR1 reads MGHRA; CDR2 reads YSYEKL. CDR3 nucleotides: TGCGCCAGCAGCCAAGGAGTTGGGCGGGAGTACAATGAGCAGTTCTTC. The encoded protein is CASSQGVGREYNEQFF.

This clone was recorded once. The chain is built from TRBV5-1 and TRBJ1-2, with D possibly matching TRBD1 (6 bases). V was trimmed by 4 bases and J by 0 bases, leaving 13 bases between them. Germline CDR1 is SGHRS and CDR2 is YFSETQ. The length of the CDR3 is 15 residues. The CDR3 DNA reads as TGCGCCAGCAGCAAGCGACAGGTAGCTAACTATGGCTACACCTTC. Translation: CASSKRQVANYGYTF.

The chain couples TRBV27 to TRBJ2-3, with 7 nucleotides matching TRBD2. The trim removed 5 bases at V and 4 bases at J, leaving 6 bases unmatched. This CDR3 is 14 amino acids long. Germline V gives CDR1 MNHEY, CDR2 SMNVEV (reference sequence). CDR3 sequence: CASSPTRGADTQYF. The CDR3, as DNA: TGTGCCAGCAGTCCGACTCGGGGGGCAGATACGCAGTATTTT.

CDR3 coding DNA: TGTGCCAGCAGCTTACCCACGGACAGGGTCTCATCCTACGAGCAGTACTTC. Residues: CASSLPTDRVSSYEQYF. The V gene is TRBV7-9, the J gene TRBJ2-7; 8 nucleotides agree with TRBD1. This CDR3 comprises 17 residues. V was clipped by 2 bases and J by 1 base; unmatched bases: 10. Germline V gene sequence: CDR1 SEHNR, CDR2 FQNEAQ (reference sequence).

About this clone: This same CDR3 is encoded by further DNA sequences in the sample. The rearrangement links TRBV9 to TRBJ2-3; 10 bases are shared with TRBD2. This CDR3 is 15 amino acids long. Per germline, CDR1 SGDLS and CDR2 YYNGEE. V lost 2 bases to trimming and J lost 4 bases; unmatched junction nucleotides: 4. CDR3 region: CASSVSGRASDTQYF. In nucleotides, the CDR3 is TGTGCCAGCAGCGTCAGCGGGAGGGCCTCAGATACGCAGTATTTT.

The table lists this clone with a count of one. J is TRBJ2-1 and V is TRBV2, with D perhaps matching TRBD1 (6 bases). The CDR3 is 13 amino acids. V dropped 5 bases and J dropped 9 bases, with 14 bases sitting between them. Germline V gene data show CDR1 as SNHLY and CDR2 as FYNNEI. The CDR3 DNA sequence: TGTGCCAGCAGTACAGGGAAGGGTACTGAGCAGTTCTTC. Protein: CASSTGKGTEQFF.